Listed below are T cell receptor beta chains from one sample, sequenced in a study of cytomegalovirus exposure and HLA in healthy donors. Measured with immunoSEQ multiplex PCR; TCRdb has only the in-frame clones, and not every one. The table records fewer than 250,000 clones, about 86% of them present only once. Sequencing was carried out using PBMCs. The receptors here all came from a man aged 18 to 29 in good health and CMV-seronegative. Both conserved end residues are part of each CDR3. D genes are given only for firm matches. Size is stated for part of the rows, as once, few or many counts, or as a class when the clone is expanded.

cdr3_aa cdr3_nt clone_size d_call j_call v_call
CASSATGYEQYF TGTGCCAGCAGCGCAACAGGTTACGAGCAGTACTTC once NA TRBJ2-7 TRBV7-9
CASSRSGGAGEKLFF TGTGCCAGCAGCCGTAGCGGGGGGGCAGGAGAAAAACTGTTTTTT once NA TRBJ1-4 TRBV9
CASSLVQADSPLHF TGTGCCAGCAGCTTAGTACAGGCGGACTCACCCCTCCACTTT once NA TRBJ1-6 TRBV11-2
CASSSLAENPDTQYF TGTGCCAGCAGTTCGCTAGCGGAGAACCCAGATACGCAGTATTTT NA TRBD2 TRBJ2-3 TRBV28
CASSGGTGGEDIQYF TGCGCCAGCAGCGGCGGGACAGGGGGAGAGGACATTCAGTACTTC once TRBD1 TRBJ2-4 TRBV5-1
CASSQDLGQPQHF TGCGCCAGCAGCCAAGACCTCGGGCAGCCCCAGCATTTT NA NA TRBJ1-5 TRBV4-3
CASSLGASSYNEQFF TGTGCCAGCAGTCTTGGGGCGAGCTCCTACAATGAGCAGTTCTTC NA NA TRBJ2-1 TRBV7-2
CASRRDHLYNEQFF TGTGCCAGCAGGCGGGACCACCTCTACAATGAGCAGTTCTTC NA NA TRBJ2-1 TRBV5-6
CASSQASTGKDTQYF TGCGCCAGCAGCCAAGCGTCGACAGGCAAAGATACGCAGTATTTT NA NA TRBJ2-3 TRBV4-3
CASRGLAGEVEQYF TGTGCCAGCAGAGGACTAGCGGGAGAGGTAGAGCAGTACTTC NA TRBD2 TRBJ2-7 TRBV7-9
CASTLGTPEPPRAFF TGTGCCAGCACCCTCGGGACTCCTGAGCCCCCGCGAGCTTTCTTT NA NA TRBJ1-1 TRBV28
CASSLDGTGKGYTF TGTGCCAGCAGCTTAGACGGGACAGGGAAAGGCTACACCTTC NA TRBD1 TRBJ1-2 TRBV11-3
CASSYSLAGGTDTQYF TGTGCCAGCAGTTACAGCCTAGCGGGGGGTACAGATACGCAGTATTTT NA TRBD2 TRBJ2-3 TRBV6-6
CASLSSSYEQYF TGTGCCAGCCTTAGTTCGAGCTACGAGCAGTACTTC NA NA TRBJ2-7 TRBV28
CASSGEGQNYGYTF TGTGCCAGCAGTGGGGAGGGTCAAAACTATGGCTACACCTTC NA NA TRBJ1-2 TRBV2
CASSYSIAGEAFF TGTGCCAGCAGTTACTCGATTGCAGGGGAAGCTTTCTTT once NA TRBJ1-1 TRBV6-6
CASSEGTGGGGNEKLFF TGTGCCAGCAGTGAAGGGACAGGGGGCGGAGGTAATGAAAAACTGTTTTTT NA TRBD1 TRBJ1-4 TRBV6-1
CASSLTGLNTEAFF TGTGCCAGCAGCTTGACAGGGTTGAACACTGAAGCTTTCTTT NA TRBD1 TRBJ1-1 TRBV7-6
CASSKGRTDTQYF TGTGCCAGCAGTAAGGGGCGGACAGATACGCAGTATTTT NA NA TRBJ2-3 TRBV25-1
CASSLLAGALYEQYF TGTGCCAGCAGTTTACTAGCGGGGGCCCTCTACGAGCAGTACTTC NA TRBD2 TRBJ2-7 TRBV6-5
CASSAPGSYEQYF TGCGCCAGCAGCGCCCCCGGCTCCTACGAGCAGTACTTC NA NA TRBJ2-7 TRBV4-3
CASRLRGRGYGYTF TGTGCCAGCAGACTCAGGGGGCGCGGCTATGGCTACACCTTC NA TRBD1 TRBJ1-2 TRBV28
CASSPETGPNQPQHF TGTGCCAGCTCACCTGAGACAGGGCCCAATCAGCCCCAGCATTTT NA TRBD1 TRBJ1-5 TRBV18
CASRTSTGTGELFF TGCGCCAGCAGGACATCGACAGGCACCGGGGAGCTGTTTTTT NA NA TRBJ2-2 TRBV5-1
CASSIMGGVNTEAFF TGTGCCAGTAGCATCATGGGGGGGGTGAACACTGAAGCTTTCTTT few NA TRBJ1-1 TRBV19
CASRPRTLSSYNSPLHF TGTGCCAGCAGACCAAGGACATTAAGCTCCTATAATTCACCCCTCCACTTT NA NA TRBJ1-6 TRBV27
CASSPQGGDSPLHF TGTGCCAGCAGCCCACAGGGAGGGGATTCACCCCTCCACTTT NA NA TRBJ1-6 TRBV7-3
CASSDGQTLRDYEQYF TGTGCCAGCAGCGACGGCCAAACTCTCCGGGACTACGAGCAGTACTTC NA NA TRBJ2-7 TRBV5-4
CASIRTVQAYEQYF TGTGCCAGCATAAGGACAGTTCAAGCCTACGAGCAGTACTTC NA NA TRBJ2-7 TRBV6-1
CASSPGTALAYEQYF TGTGCCAGCAGTCCCGGGACAGCCCTCGCCTACGAGCAGTACTTC NA TRBD1 TRBJ2-7 TRBV28
CASSRRLAGDRLETQYF TGCGCCAGCAGCCGTCGACTAGCGGGAGATCGGTTAGAGACCCAGTACTTC NA TRBD2 TRBJ2-5 TRBV5-1
CASSSPPDRSSYEQYF TGTGCCAGCAGCTCACCACCCGACAGGTCCTCCTACGAGCAGTACTTC few NA TRBJ2-7 TRBV7-9
CASGLPRQGKTRTTNEKLFF TGTGCTAGTGGACTCCCCAGACAGGGGAAGACTCGCACAACTAATGAAAAACTGTTTTTT NA TRBD1 TRBJ1-4 TRBV12-5
CASSLLGGQNYGYTF TGTGCCAGCAGTTTATTGGGCGGACAGAACTATGGCTACACCTTC NA NA TRBJ1-2 TRBV28
CASSFGTSYNEQFF TGTGCCAGCAGCTTCGGTACCTCCTACAATGAGCAGTTCTTC NA NA TRBJ2-1 TRBV7-6
CASSKLRQPVEQFF TGCGCCAGCAGCAAACTCAGACAGCCCGTCGAGCAGTTCTTC NA NA TRBJ2-1 TRBV5-1
CASNKGTSGYIQYF TGTGCCAGCAATAAGGGGACTAGCGGTTATATTCAGTACTTC NA TRBD2 TRBJ2-4 TRBV6-6
CASSLVGQNYGYTF TGCGCCAGCAGCTTGGTGGGACAGAACTATGGCTACACCTTC NA TRBD1 TRBJ1-2 TRBV5-1
CSVDPRGETQYF TGCAGCGTTGATCCCAGGGGGGAGACCCAGTACTTC NA TRBD1 TRBJ2-5 TRBV29-1
CASSALAGGSTDTQYF TGTGCCAGCAGCGCGCTAGCGGGGGGAAGCACAGATACGCAGTATTTT NA TRBD2 TRBJ2-3 TRBV4-2
CASSWGTGRNTEAFF TGTGCCAGCAGCTGGGGAACAGGGAGGAACACTGAAGCTTTCTTT once NA TRBJ1-1 TRBV5-6
CSAADRSSYEQYF TGCAGCGCCGCCGACAGGAGCTCCTACGAGCAGTACTTC NA NA TRBJ2-7 TRBV29-1
CASSSGTGDKDTQYF TGTGCCAGCAGCTCCGGGACAGGGGATAAGGATACGCAGTATTTT NA TRBD1 TRBJ2-3 TRBV5-6
CASRSGTGAYGEQFF TGTGCCAGCAGATCCGGGACAGGGGCTTACGGTGAGCAGTTCTTC once TRBD1 TRBJ2-1 TRBV27
CASSYAGVGQETQYF TGTGCCAGCAGTTACGCGGGGGTAGGTCAAGAGACCCAGTACTTC NA TRBD2 TRBJ2-5 TRBV27
CASKRQSSSYEQYF TGTGCCAGCAAAAGACAGTCGAGCTCCTACGAGCAGTACTTC few NA TRBJ2-7 TRBV6-5
CASRAPWTSSYEQYF TGTGCCAGCAGGGCCCCTTGGACAAGCTCCTACGAGCAGTACTTC NA NA TRBJ2-7 TRBV6-5
CASSSRGGETQYF TGTGCTAGCAGCTCTAGGGGCGGAGAGACCCAGTACTTC NA NA TRBJ2-5 TRBV7-7
CASSLVGGGDSQHF TGTGCCAGCAGCTTAGTGGGAGGGGGTGATTCCCAGCATTTT NA NA TRBJ1-5 TRBV7-2
CASSGDRNSPLHF TGCGCCAGCAGTGGGGACAGAAACTCACCCCTCCACTTT NA TRBD1 TRBJ1-6 TRBV10-2
CASSSTALDLGQIYEQYF TGTGCCAGCAGCTCGACGGCCCTTGACTTAGGACAGATCTACGAGCAGTACTTC NA NA TRBJ2-7 TRBV7-9
CSVERLPGQGAEGYTF TGCAGCGTTGAACGGCTCCCGGGACAGGGGGCGGAAGGCTACACCTTC NA TRBD1 TRBJ1-2 TRBV29-1
CASSQALRTGNSPLHF TGCGCCAGCAGCCAAGCCCTCCGGACAGGGAATTCACCCCTCCACTTT NA TRBD1 TRBJ1-6 TRBV4-3
CASSSGQGAQETQYF TGTGCCAGCAGCTCCGGACAGGGGGCTCAAGAGACCCAGTACTTC NA TRBD1 TRBJ2-5 TRBV6-5
CASSQGLAGPSTDTQYF TGTGCCAGCAGCCAGGGACTAGCGGGGCCTAGCACAGATACGCAGTATTTT NA TRBD2 TRBJ2-3 TRBV7-2
CASSSGGSGAKNIQYF TGTGCCAGCAGTTCCGGCGGGAGTGGGGCCAAAAACATTCAGTACTTC NA TRBD2 TRBJ2-4 TRBV27
CASRRQGSGELFF TGTGCCAGCAGACGACAGGGGTCCGGGGAGCTGTTTTTT few TRBD1 TRBJ2-2 TRBV2
CASMSPGLYEQYF TGCGCCAGCATGAGTCCAGGCCTCTACGAGCAGTACTTC NA NA TRBJ2-7 TRBV5-1
CANSLAGRSYEQYF TGTGCCAACTCGTTAGCGGGGAGGTCCTACGAGCAGTACTTC NA TRBD2 TRBJ2-7 TRBV2